Below are 21 T cell receptor beta chains sequenced from a single sample in a study of cytomegalovirus exposure and HLA in healthy donors. PCR primers comprised 60 Vbeta and 13 Jbeta primers. The protocol was immunoSEQ multiplex PCR, while the TCRdb copy is restricted to in-frame clones and leaves out a portion. The data contain some 170,000 clones, 9.5% of them singletons. Specimen: PBMCs. The receptors originated from a woman aged 25-40 years in good health and CMV-seropositive.

Written as DNA, the CDR3 is TGCGCCAGCCGAGAGACAGGGGACAGCACAGATACGCAGTATTTT. Its translation is CASRETGDSTDTQYF. The chain carries TRBV5-1 and TRBJ2-3; 8 nucleotides agree with TRBD1. The length of the CDR3 is 15 residues. Germline assignment: CDR1 SGHRS and CDR2 YFSETQ. J was trimmed by 0 bases and V by 7 bases; bases with no gene match: 7.

This clone came up a few times. CDR3 in amino acids: CASSDEQGSSYEQYF. CDR3 in DNA: TGTGCCAGCAGTGACGAACAGGGGAGCTCCTACGAGCAGTACTTC. The chain employs TRBV6-4 and TRBJ2-7, with 7 positions matching TRBD1. CDR1 and CDR2 (germline): MRHNA, SNTAGT. The CDR3 totals 15 residues. V trimming: 2 bases; J trimming: 0 bases; junction bases outside the gene matches: 4.

This clone was picked up a small number of times. The chain recombines TRBV5-6 with TRBJ2-7; TRBD2 agrees at 10 bases. This CDR3 comprises 15 residues. The J segment lost 5 bases and the V segment lost 0 bases, leaving 5 bases of the junction unmatched. Germline V gives CDR1 SGHDT, CDR2 YYEEEE. The CDR3 loop reads CASSLGRAGGDEQYF. CDR3 nucleotide sequence: TGTGCCAGCAGCTTGGGACGAGCGGGAGGGGACGAGCAGTACTTC. Filled out from reference TRBV5-6 and TRBJ2-7, the complete variable domain reads DAGVTQSPTHLIKTRGQQVTLRCSPKSGHDTVSWYQQALGQGPQFIFQYYEEEERQRGNFPDRFSGHQFPNYSSELNVNALLLGDSALYLCASSLGRAGGDEQYFGPGTRLTVT.

The table lists this clone with a few counts. The genes are TRBV5-1 and TRBJ2-7, with TRBD1 identical over 7 bases. Germline CDR1 is SGHRS and CDR2 is YFSETQ. There are 15 residues in the CDR3. The trim removed 0 bases at V and 4 bases at J, leaving 7 bases unmatched. CDR3 region: CASSLALTGDYEQYF. CDR3 nucleotide sequence: TGCGCCAGCAGCTTGGCCCTTACAGGGGATTACGAGCAGTACTTC.

This clone has more than one count but fewer than ten. This chain uses TRBV6-6 with TRBJ2-3, with a weak D call TRBD2 (6 bases). Germline V gene lookup returns CDR1 MNHNY and CDR2 SVGAGI (reference sequence). V was cut by 7 bases and J by 0 bases, with 8 bases left in between. The CDR3 runs to 13 residues. CDR3 amino acids: CASKGGSTDTQYF. CDR3 nucleotides: TGTGCCAGCAAGGGAGGTAGCACAGATACGCAGTATTTT.

The CDR3 protein is CAWSVPGGNSPLHF. The DNA for the CDR3 is TGTGCCTGGAGTGTACCGGGGGGAAATTCACCCCTCCACTTT. V gene TRBV30 combines with J gene TRBJ1-6, with D possibly being TRBD1 (5 bases). Germline V CDR1 and CDR2: GTSNPN, SVGIG (reference sequence). Between the trimmed V and J ends, which lost 0 bases and 7 bases, there was a span of 10 bases. The CDR3 covers 14 residues.

This clone was observed a few times. V usage is TRBV13 and J usage is TRBJ1-2, with 11 bases aligning to TRBD1. V lost 2 bases and J lost 2; bases outside the gene matches: 4. Germline CDR1 reads PRHDT; CDR2 reads FYEKMQ (reference sequence). This CDR3 contains 16 residues. Here the CDR3 DNA reads TGTGCCAGCAGCTTAACGGGACAGGGGGTGAACTATGGCTACACCTTC. This codes for CASSLTGQGVNYGYTF.

The chain recombines TRBV5-1 with TRBJ1-5; 7 bases map to TRBD1. CDR3 size: 15 residues. The V gene's germline CDR1 is SGHRS and CDR2 YFSETQ. J lost 1 base, V lost 3 bases, and 4 bases had no gene match. The CDR3 loop reads CASSYTTGSNQPQHF. Here the CDR3 DNA reads TGCGCCAGCAGCTATACGACAGGGAGCAATCAGCCCCAGCATTTT.

The chain uses TRBV27 and TRBJ2-2; D unresolved. V shed 6 bases and J shed 0 bases, with 8 bases lying between them. The CDR3 is 14 amino acids. Per the germline V gene, CDR1 is MNHEY and CDR2 is SMNVEV (reference sequence). The CDR3, as DNA: TGTGCCAGCAGCCCTACCGCGAACACCGGGGAGCTGTTTTTT. Translating it yields CASSPTANTGELFF.

The V gene is TRBV5-1, the J gene TRBJ1-4; D remains unclear. Germline-derived CDR1 and CDR2 are SGHRS and YFSETQ. V lost 0 bases and J lost 10, with 10 bases in between. The CDR3 is made up of 13 amino acids. The CDR3 loop is CASSLAPSGKLFF. The CDR3 bases are TGCGCCAGCAGCTTGGCTCCCTCGGGAAAACTGTTTTTT.

The chain recombines TRBV5-5 with TRBJ2-1; possible D gene TRBD1, 6 bases. Germline loops: CDR1 SGHKS, CDR2 YYEKEE (reference sequence). CDR3 length: 15 amino acids. Trimming removed 0 bases from V and 3 bases from J, with 10 bases in between. The CDR3 protein is CASSLGDTNYNEQFF. CDR3 sequence (DNA): TGTGCCAGCAGCTTGGGGGACACAAACTACAATGAGCAGTTCTTC.

This chain joins TRBV13 and TRBJ2-7, with D possibly TRBD2 on 5 matching bases. Germline V gene sequence: CDR1 PRHDT, CDR2 FYEKMQ (reference sequence). Trimming cost V 0 bases and J 6 bases, with 9 bases left between them. The CDR3 contains 13 residues. CDR3 sequence reads: CASSLGEVGEQYF. DNA for the CDR3: TGTGCCAGCAGCTTAGGGGAGGTCGGCGAGCAGTACTTC.

As to this clone: The junction shows a germline mismatch at one end, possibly a read error. This chain uses TRBV5-6 with TRBJ1-2, with unresolved D. The CDR3 length is 13 residues. CDR1 is SGHDT and CDR2 is YYEEEE in the germline V gene. The CDR3 region has the DNA TGTGCCAGCAGCTTGCGGGGTTCCTATGGCTACCCCTTC. It codes for CASSLRGSYGYPF. The full variable domain, in which reference TRBV5-6 and TRBJ1-2 provide the parts outside the CDR3, is DAGVTQSPTHLIKTRGQQVTLRCSPKSGHDTVSWYQQALGQGPQFIFQYYEEEERQRGNFPDRFSGHQFPNYSSELNVNALLLGDSALYLCASSLRGSYGYPFGSGTRLTVV.

In this sample, this clone turned up a few times. The chain employs TRBV10-3 and TRBJ1-2; D may be TRBD1 (5 bases). V lost 3 bases, J lost 6 bases, and 8 bases lay in between. The CDR3 is made up of 12 amino acids. Germline loops: CDR1 ENHRY, CDR2 SYGVKD. CDR3 protein: CAISDRGNGYTF. CDR3 DNA sequence: TGTGCCATCAGTGATCGGGGGAATGGCTACACCTTC.

This clone was found a few times. The J gene is TRBJ2-1, the V gene TRBV9; TRBD1 is a possible D gene (6 bases). Germline CDR1 is SGDLS and CDR2 is YYNGEE. The length of the CDR3 is 13 residues. The ends were cut back, 3 bases at V and 9 bases at J, with 13 bases in the middle. The CDR3 DNA follows: TGTGCCAGCAGCGCTGGACAGCCCCGTGAGCAGTTCTTC. Translating it yields CASSAGQPREQFF.

This clone occurred a few times. This chain connects TRBV5-1 to TRBJ2-7, with TRBD2 matching over 7 bases. The ends lost 0 bases at V and 3 bases at J; junction bases unmatched: 3. Germline V gene data show CDR1 as SGHRS and CDR2 as YFSETQ. The CDR3 runs to 14 residues. This CDR3 reads CASSLGAGIYEQYF. CDR3 in DNA: TGCGCCAGCAGCTTGGGAGCGGGGATCTACGAGCAGTACTTC.

This clone came up a few times. CDR3: CAISEWSGQGRKAEAFF. CDR3 sequence (DNA): TGTGCCATCAGTGAGTGGTCCGGACAGGGCAGGAAGGCTGAAGCTTTCTTT. This chain uses TRBV10-3 with TRBJ1-1; 8 bases map to TRBD1. The CDR3 contains 17 residues. The V gene end was trimmed by 1 base and the J gene end by 6 bases; junction bases not matched to a gene: 13. Germline assignment: CDR1 ENHRY and CDR2 SYGVKD.

The chain is built from TRBV28 and TRBJ1-1; tentative D call: TRBD1 (5 bases). The CDR3 length is 14 residues. Germline lookup yields CDR1 MDHEN and CDR2 SYDVKM. V gave up 6 bases and J gave up 5 bases, with 16 bases separating them. Here the CDR3 DNA reads TGTGCCAGCAGGCCGTCACGGGGGGAGACTGAAGCTTTCTTT. This sequence encodes CASRPSRGETEAFF.

This clone has more than one count but fewer than ten. The chain's CDR3 is CASTPPGQGRVRQYF. In DNA form, the CDR3 reads TGTGCCAGCACTCCCCCGGGACAGGGGAGGGTTAGGCAGTACTTC. This chain connects TRBV27 to TRBJ2-7; TRBD1 aligns across 10 bases. Germline V lookup: CDR1 MNHEY, CDR2 SMNVEV (reference sequence). Trimming cost V 7 bases and J 9 bases; bases outside gene matches: 15. The CDR3 is made up of 15 amino acids.

This clone came up a few times. The V gene is TRBV7-9, the J gene TRBJ2-3; TRBD2 matches at 10 bases. This CDR3 region has 15 residues. Germline CDR1 SEHNR, CDR2 FQNEAQ (reference sequence). With V trimmed by 8 bases and J by 0 bases, 5 bases remained unmatched. CDR3 loop: CASQRGGPSTDTQYF. CDR3 nucleotide sequence: TGTGCCAGCCAGCGGGGGGGACCCAGCACAGATACGCAGTATTTT.

This clone was seen a handful of times. V is TRBV28 and J is TRBJ2-7, with TRBD2 matching over 9 bases. Germline CDR1 MDHEN, CDR2 SYDVKM. With V trimmed by 10 bases and J by 3 bases, 7 bases remained unmatched. This CDR3 contains 13 residues. This CDR3 reads CAIQGLAVYEQYF. In nucleotides, the CDR3 is TGTGCCATCCAGGGACTAGCAGTCTACGAGCAGTACTTC.